This T cell receptor beta chain was identified in a study of ipilimumab plus nivolumab after autologous stem cell transplantation (TCRdb year 2021). For the study in its entirety: A median of roughly 5 ipilimumab doses and 8 or 9 nivolumab doses was received by trial patients. The intent-to-treat population of the trial consisted of under 45 patients. The DLBCL cohort included primary refractory and relapsed disease, with 18-month progression-free survival of around 86% and 29% respectively. Patients undergoing autologous transplant for high-risk diffuse large B cell lymphoma, mature T cell lymphoma, or multiple myeloma were enrolled in the trial. Study-wide findings and limitations: The authors stated that profiles of the T cell receptor repertoire, regulatory T cell phenotype and gut microbiota provided a biologic rationale for studying this approach further. Combined checkpoint inhibition appeared tolerable as post-transplant consolidation, according to the authors' conclusion.

Of note for this clone: This clone's antigen is unknown. The sample holds no much larger clone one base away, and base qualities are not on file.

Library generation was performed with the immunoSEQ multiplex PCR assay. The table comes from immuneACCESS by way of TCRdb, which keeps in-frame sequences with V and J called. Part of the clones is missing from these tables; in studies checked, under half for an unresolved V gene and the rest for unknown reasons. Counted in this sample were fewer than 20,000 clones; 80% to 90% of them appeared once. Together, the top ten hold around a fifth of the sample. Starting 14 to 28 days after the autologous transplant, patients began checkpoint therapy, which included ipilimumab at 1 mg/kg intravenously on day 1 of selected weeks. The nivolumab dose was 3 mg/kg intravenously, delivered on day 1 of weeks 1, 4, 7, 10, and every two weeks through week 26. This was a Phase Ib clinical trial that tested ipilimumab plus nivolumab, given as combined checkpoint inhibition, for consolidation following autologous stem cell transplantation.

Source: PBMCs, taken in a trial of ipilimumab plus nivolumab as post-transplant consolidation. This receptor was identified in a male donor with diffuse large B-cell lymphoma.

The encoded CDR3 is CASSFSLAGVQETQYF. The sequence in DNA is TGTGCCAGCAGCTTTAGCCTAGCGGGAGTACAAGAGACCCAGTACTTC. Recombination linked TRBV11-3 to TRBJ2-5, with 10 bases aligning to TRBD2. After removal of 3 bases from V and 2 bases from J, the junction retains 6 bases not matched to a gene. Taken from cysteine to phenylalanine, the CDR3 has 16 residues. Only the CDR3 portion is preserved as DNA: 48 bases, with reading frame beginning at the first base. From the germline V gene, CDR1 is SGHNT and CDR2 is YENEEA.